This T cell receptor beta chain derives from a study of CD8+ T cells in alopecia areata. The CDR3 consists of 14 residues. CDR1 is SGHTA and CDR2 is FQGTGA in the germline V gene. V lost 5 bases and J 5 bases, leaving 15 bases between the germline ends. Treatment defined: oral pan-JAK inhibitor, 5-10 mg twice daily. Extracted from the samples, RNA was reverse transcribed into cDNA to serve as the sequencing template. Profiling relied on immunoSEQ multiplex PCR, and the TCRdb table lists in-frame clones only, not all of them. Of about 270,000 clones in the sample, roughly 63% are singletons; the top ten hold 0.93%.

V gene TRBV7-3 combines with J gene TRBJ2-5, with TRBD2 as a possible D gene (6 bases). The clonotype comes from a human donor with alopecia areata. The source material was CD4+ T cells sorted from blood, sampled around week 53, from a patient treated with tofacitinib. CDR3 sequence: CASSPALGGETQYF. Written as DNA, the CDR3 is TGTGCCAGCAGCCCGGCCCTCGGAGGGGAGACCCAGTACTTC.